The present T cell receptor beta chain was sequenced within a study of blood T cell repertoires in COVID-19. About the study: Italy, Spain and the United States were the sources of the convalescent and acute COVID-19 samples. T cells, B-cell-depleted T cells, or PBMCs provided the cDNA or gDNA that served as material.

V lost 2 bases to trimming and J lost 0 bases, with 9 bases between them. The germline CDR1 and CDR2 sequences are SGHRS and YFSETQ. This CDR3 contains 15 residues. Per the original methods: Reference gene primer amplification gave estimated nucleated cell counts. Profiling relied on immunoSEQ multiplex PCR, and the TCRdb table lists in-frame clones only, not all of them. The DNA gave D and trimming, while V, J and clone size come from that table. The data hold 45,000 to 50,000 clones, with 88% observed a single time. The material sequenced was peripheral blood. The rearrangement joins TRBV5-1 to TRBJ1-5, with D perhaps TRBD1 (6 bases). This sequence originates from a man aged 50-59 years with acute or convalescent COVID-19. The CDR3 DNA is TGCGCCAGCAGCTTACAGGGTTATAGCAATCAGCCCCAGCATTTT. It specifies CASSLQGYSNQPQHF. Looking up the rest from reference TRBV5-1 and TRBJ1-5 gives the full variable domain: KAGVTQTPRYLIKTRGQQVTLSCSPISGHRSVSWYQQTPGQGLQFLFEYFSETQRNKGNFPGRFSGRQFSNSRSEMNVSTLELGDSALYLCASSLQGYSNQPQHFGDGTRLSIL.